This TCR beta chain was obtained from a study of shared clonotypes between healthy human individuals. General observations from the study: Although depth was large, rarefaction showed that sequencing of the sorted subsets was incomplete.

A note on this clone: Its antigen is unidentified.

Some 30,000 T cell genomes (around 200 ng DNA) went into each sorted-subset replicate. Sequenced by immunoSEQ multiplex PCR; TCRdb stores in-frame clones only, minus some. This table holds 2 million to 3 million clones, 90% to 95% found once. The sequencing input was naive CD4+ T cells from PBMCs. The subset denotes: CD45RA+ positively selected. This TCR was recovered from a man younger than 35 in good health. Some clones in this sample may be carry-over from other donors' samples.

CDR3 protein: CASSSRRSNYGYTF. CDR3 sequence (DNA): TGTGCCAGCAGTTCTAGGAGATCTAACTATGGCTACACCTTC. The genes are TRBV28 and TRBJ1-2; no definite D call. Germline-derived CDR1 and CDR2 are MDHEN and SYDVKM. V lost 4 bases, J lost 0 bases, and 9 bases lay in between. This CDR3 is built from 14 residues.